The 14 T cell receptor beta chains reported below all come from one sample, sequenced in a study of blood T cells in healthy people across ages (dated by TCRdb to between 2015 and 2016). Library generation was performed with 5' RACE. This sample was sequenced with an Illumina HiSeq 2500. A second PCR of about 7 to 12 cycles was run with a J-beta primer mix and a sample-barcoded 5' primer. TCRdb took the public reads, trimmed them with fastp at Q25, ran MiXCR for clone calling and kept in-frame beta chains. CDR3 protein duplicates are merged, each entry listing the most common genes and DNA. The sample table records fewer than 1.5 million distinct CDR3 sequences; 35% to 45% of these occur just once. Of the sample, 6.5% to 10% falls within the top ten clones. Material for sequencing was blood. Receptors originate from a woman aged 18-35 years in good health.

A single count supports this clonotype. V and J are TRBV18 and TRBJ2-2; 8 bases match TRBD1. CDR1 KGHSH and CDR2 LQKENI come from the germline V gene. Trimming at V came to 3 bases and at J to 5 bases, leaving 5 bases not matched to a gene. The CDR3 runs to 15 residues. The CDR3 DNA reads as TGTGCCAGCTCACCCCGGACAGGGACGACCGGGGAGCTGTTTTTT. Its translation: CASSPRTGTTGELFF.

This clonotype showed up just a few times. The chain combines TRBV20-1 with TRBJ2-3; D uncertain. The germline CDR1 and CDR2 sequences are DFQATT and SNEGSKA (reference sequence). CDR3 size: 11 residues. The ends were cut back, 0 bases at V and 5 bases at J, with 3 bases in the middle. CDR3 protein: CSARDQDTQYF. The CDR3 nucleotides read TGCAGTGCTAGAGATCAAGATACGCAGTATTTT.

The rearrangement joins TRBV28 to TRBJ2-7; TRBD1 agrees at 7 bases. Per the germline V gene, CDR1 is MDHEN and CDR2 is SYDVKM. V was clipped by 0 bases and J by 1 base; unmatched bases: 0. This CDR3 is 14 amino acids long. Here the CDR3 reads CASSLWDRSYEQYF. The CDR3 DNA reads TGTGCCAGCAGTTTATGGGACAGGTCCTACGAGCAGTACTTC.

The rearrangement links TRBV5-1 to TRBJ2-7; possibly TRBD1 or TRBD2 for D (6 bases each). Looked up from germline, CDR1 is SGHRS and CDR2 is YFSETQ. V was pared by 3 bases and J by 2 bases, with 12 bases between. The CDR3 has 14 residues. The CDR3 loop is CASSSGAVTYEQYF. CDR3 in DNA: TGCGCCAGCAGCTCGGGGGCCGTAACCTACGAGCAGTACTTC. Looking up the rest from reference TRBV5-1 and TRBJ2-7 gives the full variable domain: KAGVTQTPRYLIKTRGQQVTLSCSPISGHRSVSWYQQTPGQGLQFLFEYFSETQRNKGNFPGRFSGRQFSNSRSEMNVSTLELGDSALYLCASSSGAVTYEQYFGPGTRLTVT.

This clonotype was detected a few times. This chain links TRBV6-4 with TRBJ2-3; perhaps TRBD2 as D (6 bases). Trimming took 4 bases from V and 2 from J, leaving 10 bases between them. Germline V gene lookup returns CDR1 MRHNA and CDR2 SNTAGT. The CDR3 has 14 residues. The CDR3 spells CASSAGGVTDTQYF. The CDR3 nucleotides are TGTGCCAGCAGTGCCGGGGGTGTCACAGATACGCAGTATTTT.

The chain employs TRBV29-1 and TRBJ2-1, with 10 bases fitting TRBD2. Trimming at V came to 7 bases and at J to 10 bases, leaving 4 bases not matched to a gene. The CDR3 runs 11 residues. From germline, CDR1 is SQVTM and CDR2 ANQGSEA. This chain's CDR3 is CSALTSGEQFF. Here the CDR3 DNA reads TGCAGCGCCTTGACTAGCGGGGAGCAGTTCTTC.

The CDR3 nucleotides are TGCGCCAGCAGCCCTCCGGGACTAGCTGGGAAGACCCAGTTCTTC. Protein sequence: CASSPPGLAGKTQFF. The rearrangement links TRBV4-1 to TRBJ2-5; 9 nucleotides match TRBD2. The better agreement between TRBJ2-1 and the DNA end casts doubt on the J call. This CDR3 is built from 15 residues. CDR1 and CDR2 (germline): MGHRA, YSYEKL.

Only a few counts were recorded for this clonotype. The chain links TRBV28 to TRBJ2-7, with 8 bases that match TRBD1. This CDR3 comprises 14 residues. Germline V lookup: CDR1 MDHEN, CDR2 SYDVKM. V lost 7 bases, J lost 4 bases, and 9 bases stayed unmatched. CDR3 sequence (DNA): TGTGCCAGCATCCCGGGACAGGTACCTTACGAGCAGTACTTC. Protein product: CASIPGQVPYEQYF.

This chain connects TRBV4-1 to TRBJ1-4, with 9 bases lining up with TRBD1. The V gene's germline CDR1 is MGHRA and CDR2 YSYEKL. The CDR3 covers 15 residues. V was pared by 3 bases and J by 8 bases, with 7 bases of the junction left unmatched. The CDR3 reads CASSHGQGLQEKLFF. In DNA, the CDR3 is TGCGCCAGCAGCCACGGACAGGGGTTACAGGAAAAACTGTTTTTT.

The V and J genes are TRBV6-5 and TRBJ2-7; D gene ambiguous. With 5 bases removed from V and 2 bases from J, the gap between germline ends came to 13 bases. This CDR3 is built from 14 residues. Germline CDR1 and CDR2: MNHEY and SVGAGI. Here the CDR3 DNA reads TGTGCCAGCAGTAGAGCGCACACCCCCTACGAGCAGTACTTC. This sequence encodes CASSRAHTPYEQYF.

This clonotype appeared a few times. The chain joins TRBV27 to TRBJ1-4, with TRBD1 identical over 7 bases. V lost 4 bases, J lost 8 bases, and 7 bases stayed unmatched. This CDR3 is built from 14 residues. The germline V gene encodes CDR1 MNHEY and CDR2 SMNVEV (reference sequence). The CDR3 DNA sequence: TGTGCCAGCAGTTCCAGGGGGGGGGGAGAAAAACTGTTTTTT. As protein: CASSSRGGGEKLFF.

The chain has TRBV6-1 and TRBJ1-4, with 7 bases identical to TRBD1. With V trimmed by 7 bases and J by 0 bases, 14 bases remained unmatched. CDR3 length equals 18 residues. The germline V gene has CDR1 MNHNS and CDR2 SASEGT. The CDR3 DNA reads as TGTGCCAGCACCAAGGGGGCAGGAATCCCACCAACTAATGAAAAACTGTTTTTT. Its protein is CASTKGAGIPPTNEKLFF.

The gene calls are TRBV5-1 and TRBJ2-3; D ambiguous. Germline-derived CDR1 and CDR2 are SGHRS and YFSETQ. This CDR3 is 14 amino acids long. The V end lost 4 bases, the J end lost 0 bases, and 9 bases lay between the germline ends. CDR3 loop: CASSAVLSTDTQYF. The CDR3 region has the DNA TGCGCCAGCAGCGCGGTCCTCAGCACAGATACGCAGTATTTT.

There are a few counts of this clonotype. The chain is built from TRBV7-3 and TRBJ2-1; TRBD1 or TRBD2 may be the D gene (5 bases each). Deletions cut 2 bases from V and 1 base from J, with 12 bases between. This CDR3 has 16 residues. The germline V gene encodes CDR1 SGHTA and CDR2 FQGTGA. The CDR3 DNA reads TGTGCCAGCAGCTTATTAGGGACCCAATCCTACAATGAGCAGTTCTTC. This translates into CASSLLGTQSYNEQFF.